Sequencing of this TCR beta chain was carried out in a study of control samples from healthy donors and cancer patients. V lost 0 bases, J lost 1 base, and 10 bases lay in between. The CDR3 covers 15 residues. Germline V gene sequence: CDR1 SGHTS, CDR2 YDEGEE. This table comes from immunoSEQ multiplex PCR, and its TCRdb copy is limited to in-frame clones, with some not included. The sample shows about 92,000 clones, roughly four fifths of them seen only once. This sequence was found in a woman aged 60-70 years in good health. Sequences were obtained from blood. The V and J genes are TRBV5-8 and TRBJ1-1; possible D gene TRBD1, 5 bases. CDR3 residues: CASSLGKGTNTEAFF. The CDR3 coding sequence is TGTGCCAGCAGCTTGGGGAAGGGGACGAACACTGAAGCTTTCTTT.